This T cell receptor (beta chain) derives from a study of OX40 agonist ivuxolimab in advanced cancers. Study summary: Patients were infused with ivuxolimab every 2 weeks at 0.01 to 10 mg/kg.

Study conclusions and caveats: Mean expanded clone counts were higher in CD8+ than CD4+ T cells. The study observed clonal expansion of CD4+ and CD8+ blood T cells by week 6 at 0.1 to 3.0 mg/kg. Antigen specificity remained undetermined for the expanded peripheral T cells.

TCRdb's table, derived via immunoSEQ multiplex PCR, lists solely in-frame clones and lacks some. The sample has about 20,000 clones; 65% to 80% are singletons. A remark on this clone: Its target is not known.

The CDR3 extends over 15 amino acids. J gave up 11 bases and V 4 bases, and 13 bases lay outside the gene matches. The germline V gene has CDR1 SGHTS and CDR2 YDEGEE. This clonotype was sampled from an adult with an advanced solid tumor such as melanoma, head and neck, liver or kidney cancer. Sequenced material: CD4+ or CD8+ T cells sorted from blood, taken in a trial of the OX40 agonist ivuxolimab. The V call is TRBV5-8, the J call TRBJ2-7; 12 nucleotides agree with TRBD2. CDR3 residues: CASSRTSGVRGREYF. CDR3 in DNA: TGTGCCAGCAGCCGGACTAGCGGGGTTAGAGGAAGAGAGTACTTC.